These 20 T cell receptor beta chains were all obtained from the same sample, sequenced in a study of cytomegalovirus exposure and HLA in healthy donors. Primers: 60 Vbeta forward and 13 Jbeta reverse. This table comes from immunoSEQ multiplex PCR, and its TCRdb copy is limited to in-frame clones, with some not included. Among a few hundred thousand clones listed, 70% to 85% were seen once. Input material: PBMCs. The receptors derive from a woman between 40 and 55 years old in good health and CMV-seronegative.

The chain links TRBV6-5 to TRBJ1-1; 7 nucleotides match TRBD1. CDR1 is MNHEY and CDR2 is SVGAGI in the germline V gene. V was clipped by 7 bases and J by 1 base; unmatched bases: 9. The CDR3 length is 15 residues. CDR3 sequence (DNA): TGTGCCAGCACCCACACAGGACAGGCGAACACTGAAGCTTTCTTT. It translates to CASTHTGQANTEAFF.

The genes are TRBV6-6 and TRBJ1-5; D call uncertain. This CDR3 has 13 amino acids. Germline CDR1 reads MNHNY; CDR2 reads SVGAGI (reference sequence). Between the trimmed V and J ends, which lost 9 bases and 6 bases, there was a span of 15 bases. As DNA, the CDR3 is TGTGCCAGTATGCCGACAATGGGTCAGCCCCAGCATTTT. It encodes CASMPTMGQPQHF.

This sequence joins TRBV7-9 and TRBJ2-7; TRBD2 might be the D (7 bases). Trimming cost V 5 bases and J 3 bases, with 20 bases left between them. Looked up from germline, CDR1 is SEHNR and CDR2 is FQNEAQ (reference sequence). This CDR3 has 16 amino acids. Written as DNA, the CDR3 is TGTGCCAGCAGCCCTCGACTAGAGAGGGGGGGCTACGAGCAGTACTTC. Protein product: CASSPRLERGGYEQYF.

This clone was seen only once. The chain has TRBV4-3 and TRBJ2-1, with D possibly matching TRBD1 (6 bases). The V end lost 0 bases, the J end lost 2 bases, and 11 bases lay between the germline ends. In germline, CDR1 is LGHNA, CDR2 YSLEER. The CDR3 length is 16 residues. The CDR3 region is CASSQEAAGAYNEQFF. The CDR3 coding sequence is TGCGCCAGCAGCCAAGAGGCGGCAGGGGCCTACAATGAGCAGTTCTTC.

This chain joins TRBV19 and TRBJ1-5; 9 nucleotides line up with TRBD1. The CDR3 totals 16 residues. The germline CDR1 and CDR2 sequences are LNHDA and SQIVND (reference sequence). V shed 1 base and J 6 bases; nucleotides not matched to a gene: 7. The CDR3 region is CASSIGRTGEAQPQHF. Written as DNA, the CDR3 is TGTGCCAGTAGTATAGGAAGGACAGGGGAAGCTCAGCCCCAGCATTTT. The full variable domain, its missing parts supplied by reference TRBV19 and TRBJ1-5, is DGGITQSPKYLFRKEGQNVTLSCEQNLNHDAMYWYRQDPGQGLRLIYYSQIVNDFQKGDIAEGYSVSREKKESFPLTVTSAQKNPTAFYLCASSIGRTGEAQPQHFGDGTRLSIL.

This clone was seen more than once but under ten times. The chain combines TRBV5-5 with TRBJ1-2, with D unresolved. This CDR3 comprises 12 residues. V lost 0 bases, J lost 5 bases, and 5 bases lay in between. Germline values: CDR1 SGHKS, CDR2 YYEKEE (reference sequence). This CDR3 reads CASSLAEYGYTF. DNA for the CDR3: TGTGCCAGCAGCTTGGCCGAGTATGGCTACACCTTC. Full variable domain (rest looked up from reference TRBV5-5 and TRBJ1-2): DAGVTQSPTHLIKTRGQQVTLRCSPISGHKSVSWYQQVLGQGPQFIFQYYEKEERGRGNFPDRFSARQFPNYSSELNVNALLLGDSALYLCASSLAEYGYTFGSGTRLTVV.

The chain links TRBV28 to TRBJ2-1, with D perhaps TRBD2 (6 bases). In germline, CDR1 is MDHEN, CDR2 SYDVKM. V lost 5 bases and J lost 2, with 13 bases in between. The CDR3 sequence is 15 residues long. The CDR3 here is CASSPADYAYNEQFF. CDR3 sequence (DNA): TGTGCCAGCAGTCCGGCGGACTACGCCTACAATGAGCAGTTCTTC.

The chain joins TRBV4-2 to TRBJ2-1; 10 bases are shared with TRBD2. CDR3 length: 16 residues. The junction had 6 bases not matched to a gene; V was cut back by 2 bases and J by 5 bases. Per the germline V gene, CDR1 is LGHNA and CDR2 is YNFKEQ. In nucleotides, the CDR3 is TGTGCCAGCAGCCAACGGGATAGCGGGGGGAACAATGAGCAGTTCTTC. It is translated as CASSQRDSGGNNEQFF.

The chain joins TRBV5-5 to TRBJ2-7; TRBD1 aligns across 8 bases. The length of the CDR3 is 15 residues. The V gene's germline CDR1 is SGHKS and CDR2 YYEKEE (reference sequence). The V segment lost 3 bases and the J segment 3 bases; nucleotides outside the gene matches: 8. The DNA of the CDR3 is TGTGCCAGCAGCTCGAGTCTGGACAGGGTCTACGAGCAGTACTTC. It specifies CASSSSLDRVYEQYF.

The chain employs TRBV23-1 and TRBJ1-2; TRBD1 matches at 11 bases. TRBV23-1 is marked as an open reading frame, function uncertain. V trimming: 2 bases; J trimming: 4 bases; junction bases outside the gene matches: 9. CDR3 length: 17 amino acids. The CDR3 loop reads CASSQNLRDRGAYGYTF. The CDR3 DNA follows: TGCGCCAGCAGTCAAAACCTCCGGGACAGGGGGGCCTATGGCTACACCTTC.

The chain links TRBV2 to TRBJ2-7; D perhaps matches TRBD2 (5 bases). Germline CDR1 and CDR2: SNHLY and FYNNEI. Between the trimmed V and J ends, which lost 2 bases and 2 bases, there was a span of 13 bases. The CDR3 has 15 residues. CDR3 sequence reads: CASSEYEGWTYEQYF. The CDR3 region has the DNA TGTGCCAGCAGTGAATACGAGGGATGGACCTACGAGCAGTACTTC.

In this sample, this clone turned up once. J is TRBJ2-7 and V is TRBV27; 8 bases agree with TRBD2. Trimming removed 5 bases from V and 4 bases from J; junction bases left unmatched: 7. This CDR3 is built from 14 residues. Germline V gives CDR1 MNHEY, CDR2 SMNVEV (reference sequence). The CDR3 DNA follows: TGTGCCAGCAGTGTGGGGGGCGGGGGGTACGAGCAGTACTTC. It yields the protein CASSVGGGGYEQYF.

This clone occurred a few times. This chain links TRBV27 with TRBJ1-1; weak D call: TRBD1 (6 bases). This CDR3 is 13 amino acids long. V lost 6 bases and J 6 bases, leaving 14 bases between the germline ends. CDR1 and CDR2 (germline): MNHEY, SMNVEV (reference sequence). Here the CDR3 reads CASRSLAGAEAFF. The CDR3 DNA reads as TGTGCCAGCAGGTCGCTGGCAGGGGCTGAAGCTTTCTTT.

The CDR3 here is CSARDSSYEQYF. For the CDR3, the DNA is TGCAGCGCCCGGGACAGCTCCTACGAGCAGTACTTC. The chain is built from TRBV29-1 and TRBJ2-7; 7 bases are shared with TRBD1. Germline V lookup: CDR1 SQVTM, CDR2 ANQGSEA. Trimming took 7 bases from V and 0 from J; bases not matched to a gene: 3. This CDR3 is built from 12 residues.

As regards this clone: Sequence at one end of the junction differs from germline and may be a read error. CDR3 in amino acids: CASSSGLDVGELFF. Written as DNA, the CDR3 is TGTGCTAGCAGCTCGGGACTAGACGTTGGGGAGCTGTTTTTT. The chain joins TRBV7-7 to TRBJ2-2; 8 nucleotides match TRBD2. The CDR3 loop spans 14 amino acids. Germline CDR1 is SSHAT and CDR2 is FNYEAQ (reference sequence).

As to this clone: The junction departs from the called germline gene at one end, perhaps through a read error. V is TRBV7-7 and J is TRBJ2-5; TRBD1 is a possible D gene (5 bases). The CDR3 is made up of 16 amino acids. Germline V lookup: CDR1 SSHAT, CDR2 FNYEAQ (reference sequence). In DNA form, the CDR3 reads TGTGCTAGCAGCTTAGGATTTGGGGCAGTGGAAGAGACCCAGTACTTC. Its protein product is CASSLGFGAVEETQYF.

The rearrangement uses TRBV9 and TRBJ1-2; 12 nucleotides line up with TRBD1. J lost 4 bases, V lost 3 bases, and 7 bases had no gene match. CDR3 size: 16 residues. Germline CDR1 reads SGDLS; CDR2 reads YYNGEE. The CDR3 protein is CASSGGQGAMGYGYTF. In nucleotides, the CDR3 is TGTGCCAGCAGCGGGGGACAGGGGGCGATGGGCTATGGCTACACCTTC.

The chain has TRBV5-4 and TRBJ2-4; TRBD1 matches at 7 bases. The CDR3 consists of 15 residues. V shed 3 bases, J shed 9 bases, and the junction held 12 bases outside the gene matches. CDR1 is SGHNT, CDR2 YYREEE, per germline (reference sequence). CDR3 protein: CASSSPTQAGGIQYF. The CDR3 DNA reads TGTGCCAGCAGCTCACCGACCCAAGCAGGGGGCATTCAGTACTTC.

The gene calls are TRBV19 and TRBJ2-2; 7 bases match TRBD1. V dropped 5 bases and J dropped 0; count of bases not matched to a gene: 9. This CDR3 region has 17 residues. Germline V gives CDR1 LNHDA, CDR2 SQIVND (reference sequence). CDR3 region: CASSVDRSHANTGELFF. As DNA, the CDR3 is TGTGCCAGTAGTGTGGACAGGAGTCACGCGAACACCGGGGAGCTGTTTTTT. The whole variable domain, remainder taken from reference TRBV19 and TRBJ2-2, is DGGITQSPKYLFRKEGQNVTLSCEQNLNHDAMYWYRQDPGQGLRLIYYSQIVNDFQKGDIAEGYSVSREKKESFPLTVTSAQKNPTAFYLCASSVDRSHANTGELFFGEGSRLTVL.

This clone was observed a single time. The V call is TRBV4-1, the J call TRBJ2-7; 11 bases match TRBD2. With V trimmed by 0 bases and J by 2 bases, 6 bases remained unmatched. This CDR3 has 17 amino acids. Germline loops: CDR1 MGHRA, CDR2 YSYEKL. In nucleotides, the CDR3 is TGCGCCAGCAGCCAAGACGCGCTAGCGGGGGGTCCCTACGAGCAGTACTTC. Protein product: CASSQDALAGGPYEQYF.